These T cell receptor beta chains were read from a single sample in a study of Ad26.COV2.S vaccination and SARS-CoV-2 variants. Clones were sequenced by immunoSEQ multiplex PCR, and TCRdb holds only the in-frame ones, with some missing. The table lists 360,000 or so clones, about nine tenths of them singletons. The sequencing here drew on peripheral blood, taken in a trial of Ad26.COV2.S vaccine versus placebo. The receptor source for this set is a person between 18 and 60 years old who received the Ad26.COV2.S COVID-19 vaccine or a placebo. The CDR3 runs from the conserved cysteine through the conserved F or W. D genes are given only for firm matches. Size is stated for part of the rows, as once, few or many counts, or as a class when the clone is expanded.

TRBJ2-1 . TRBV6-2/TRBV6-3 . TGTGCCAGCAGTTACCGGGACTACAATGAGCAGTTCTTC CASSYRDYNEQFF
TRBJ1-2 . TRBV25-1 . TGTGCCAGCAGTGAATTAAACAACTATGGCTACACCTTC CASSELNNYGYTF
TRBJ1-6 . TRBV19 . TGTGCCAGTAGTATTACAGGGCGGGACTCACCCCTCCACTTT CASSITGRDSPLHF
TRBJ1-1 . TRBV27 . TGTGCCAGCAGTTTCAGACCCAACACTGAAGCTTTCTTT CASSFRPNTEAFF
TRBJ1-5 . TRBV6-1 . TGTGCCAGCAGTGAAGCGTTCAGGTCCCTTAATCAGCCCCAGCATTTT CASSEAFRSLNQPQHF
TRBJ2-1 . TRBV6-4 . TGTGCCAGCAGCGGTGGTAGCGGAAACAATGAGCAGTTCTTC CASSGGSGNNEQFF
TRBJ2-1 . TRBV18 . TGTGCCAGCTCACCACCGAAACCAGGGGAGCAGTTCTTC CASSPPKPGEQFF
TRBJ2-2 . TRBV6-5 . TGTGCCAGCAGTTACTCGAGGACGGGGAGTGGGGAGCTGTTTTTT CASSYSRTGSGELFF
TRBJ1-2 . TRBV7-9 . TGTGCCAGCAGCTTTGGTCGGCAGGGAGAGGGCTACACCTTC CASSFGRQGEGYTF
TRBJ1-2 . TRBV9 TRBD1 TGTGCCAGCAGCCCCACGGGACAGACAAACTATGGCTACACCTTC CASSPTGQTNYGYTF
TRBJ1-5 . TRBV27 TRBD1 TGTGCCAGCAGGTCCACAGGGGGAAGTCAGCCCCAGCATTTT CASRSTGGSQPQHF
TRBJ1-5 . TRBV6-2/TRBV6-3 . TGTGCCAGCAGTTACAGAGAGATCAATCAGCCCCAGCATTTT CASSYREINQPQHF
TRBJ1-6 . TRBV3-1/TRBV3-2 . TGTGCCAGCAGCTTAAACCCCAGTCTGGTAGATTCACCCCTCCACTTT CASSLNPSLVDSPLHF
TRBJ2-1 . TRBV19 . TGTGCCAGTACCCTGGATAGGGCCTCCTACAATGAGCAGTTCTTC CASTLDRASYNEQFF
TRBJ1-3 once TRBV28 TRBD1 TGTGCCAGCAGTTCGGGACAGTCTGGAAACACCATATATTTT CASSSGQSGNTIYF
TRBJ2-6 . TRBV29-1 . TGCAGCGTTGCAGGGGCCGGGGCCAACGTCCTGACTTTC CSVAGAGANVLTF
TRBJ1-6 . TRBV9 . TGTGCCAGCACCGGAGGCACCACGAATTCACCCCTCCACTTT CASTGGTTNSPLHF
TRBJ1-2 once TRBV28 . TGTGCCAGCAGTTCCGAGGGGAAGCCTGGGGCTTATGGCTACACCTTC CASSSEGKPGAYGYTF
TRBJ2-5 once TRBV2 TRBD2 TGTGCCAGCAGCTACGGGACTAGCGGGAGGAAAGAGACCCAGTACTTC CASSYGTSGRKETQYF
TRBJ2-7 . TRBV19 . TGTGCCAGTAGTATATCGGGTACAGGAGACAGCTCCTACGAGCAGTACTTC CASSISGTGDSSYEQYF